This T cell receptor (beta chain) appears in the sequencing data of a study of OX40 agonist ivuxolimab in advanced cancers. Germline V lookup: CDR1 SGHTS, CDR2 YDEGEE. Trimming cost V 3 bases and J 0 bases, with 10 bases left between them. The CDR3 runs 15 residues. Sequenced by immunoSEQ multiplex PCR; TCRdb stores in-frame clones only, minus some. The repertoire holds fewer than 90,000 clones, with more than 85% as singletons. The gene calls are TRBV5-8 and TRBJ2-1; D remains ambiguous. This receptor was obtained from an adult with an advanced solid tumor such as melanoma, head and neck, liver or kidney cancer. Sequenced material: CD4+ or CD8+ T cells sorted from blood, taken in a trial of the OX40 agonist ivuxolimab. CDR3 in amino acids: CASSSGSSSYNEQFF. The CDR3 DNA follows: TGTGCCAGCAGCTCCGGGTCCAGCTCCTACAATGAGCAGTTCTTC.